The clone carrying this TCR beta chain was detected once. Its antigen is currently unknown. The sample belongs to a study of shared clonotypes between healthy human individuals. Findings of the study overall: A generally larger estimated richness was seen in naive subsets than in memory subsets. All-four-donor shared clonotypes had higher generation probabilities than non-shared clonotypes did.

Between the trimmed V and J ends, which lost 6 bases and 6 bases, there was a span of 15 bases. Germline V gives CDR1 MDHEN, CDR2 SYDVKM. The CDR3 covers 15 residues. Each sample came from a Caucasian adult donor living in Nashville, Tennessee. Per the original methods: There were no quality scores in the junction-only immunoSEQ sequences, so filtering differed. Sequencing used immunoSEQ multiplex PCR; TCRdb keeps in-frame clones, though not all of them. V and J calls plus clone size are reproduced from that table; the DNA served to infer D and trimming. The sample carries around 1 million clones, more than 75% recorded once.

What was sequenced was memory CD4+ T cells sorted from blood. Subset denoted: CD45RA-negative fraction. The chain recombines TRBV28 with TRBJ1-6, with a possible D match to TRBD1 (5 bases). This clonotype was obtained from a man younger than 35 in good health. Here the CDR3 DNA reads TGTGCCAGCAGGGAGGAGGGGAAGGTTAATTCACCCCTCCACTTT. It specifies CASREEGKVNSPLHF.